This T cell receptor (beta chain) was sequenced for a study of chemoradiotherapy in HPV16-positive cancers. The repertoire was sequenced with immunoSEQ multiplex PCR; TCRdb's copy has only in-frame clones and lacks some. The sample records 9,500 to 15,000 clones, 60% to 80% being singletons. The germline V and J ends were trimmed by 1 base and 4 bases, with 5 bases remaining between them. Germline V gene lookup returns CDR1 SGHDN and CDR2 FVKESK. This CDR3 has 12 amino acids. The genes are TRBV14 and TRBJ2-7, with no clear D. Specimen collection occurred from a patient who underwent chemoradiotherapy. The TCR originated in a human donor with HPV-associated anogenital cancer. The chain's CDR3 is CASSQVAYEQYF. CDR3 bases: TGTGCCAGCAGCCAAGTGGCTTACGAGCAGTACTTC. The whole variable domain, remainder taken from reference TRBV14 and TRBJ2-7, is EAGVTQFPSHSVIEKGQTVTLRCDPISGHDNLYWYRRVMGKEIKFLLHFVKESKQDESGMPNNRFLAERTGGTYSTLKVQPAELEDSGVYFCASSQVAYEQYFGPGTRLTVT.